One and the same sample provided the 15 T cell receptor beta chains below, sequenced in a study of identical twins. TCRdb re-called the 5' RACE reads with MiXCR, one entry per CDR3 protein. The sample yields about 720,000 distinct CDR3 sequences, 8.5% to 9% seen once. The same specimen was also included in a second study, on yellow fever vaccine responses in identical twins.

What was sequenced was PBMCs. The receptors shown here come from a woman aged 18-29 years in good health.

This clonotype was seen only a few times. The chain has TRBV14 and TRBJ2-5, with TRBD1 matching 7 bases. Unmatched junction bases numbered 12, after V lost 0 bases and J lost 5 bases. The CDR3 runs 17 residues. CDR1 is SGHDN, CDR2 FVKESK, per germline. CDR3 bases: TGTGCCAGCAGCCAAGATTCGAACAGGGGCGTCGCGGAGACCCAGTACTTC. This sequence encodes CASSQDSNRGVAETQYF.

The table lists this clonotype with many counts. The chain couples TRBV3-1 to TRBJ2-7; no reliable D call. V was cut by 0 bases and J by 3 bases, with 9 bases left in between. Germline-derived CDR1 and CDR2 are LGHDT and YNNKEL (reference sequence). The CDR3 runs to 14 residues. CDR3 sequence reads: CASSQDRVGYEQYF. The CDR3 coding sequence is TGTGCCAGCAGCCAAGATCGGGTCGGCTACGAGCAGTACTTC.

This clonotype was seen ten or more times. V gene TRBV5-6 combines with J gene TRBJ1-2, with 9 bases identical to TRBD1. The CDR3 runs 15 residues. Germline V CDR1 and CDR2: SGHDT, YYEEEE. Unmatched junction bases numbered 5, after V lost 3 bases and J lost 2 bases. CDR3 sequence: CASSSAGTGNYGYTF. CDR3 coding DNA: TGTGCCAGCAGCTCCGCCGGGACAGGGAACTATGGCTACACCTTC.

This clonotype was recorded many times. V gene TRBV15 combines with J gene TRBJ2-7; 9 nucleotides match TRBD1. This CDR3 is built from 15 residues. J lost 3 bases, V lost 3 bases, and 6 bases had no gene match. CDR1 is LNHNV, CDR2 YYDKDF, per germline (reference sequence). In nucleotides, the CDR3 is TGTGCCACCAGCAGTCCTGGGACAGGGAACTACGAGCAGTACTTC. As protein: CATSSPGTGNYEQYF. The full variable domain, with the rest looked up from reference TRBV15 and TRBJ2-7, is DAMVIQNPRYQVTQFGKPVTLSCSQTLNHNVMYWYQQKSSQAPKLLFHYYDKDFNNEADTPDNFQSRRPNTSFCFLDIRSPGLGDTAMYLCATSSPGTGNYEQYFGPGTRLTVT.

This clonotype occurred a few times. This chain joins TRBV6-2 or TRBV6-3 and TRBJ2-7, with D unresolved. Deletions cut 6 bases from V and 0 bases from J, with 6 bases between. The CDR3 contains 12 residues. Germline V gene sequence: CDR1 MNHEY, CDR2 SVGEGT. The CDR3 coding sequence is TGTGCCAGCAGGGTGGTCTCCTACGAGCAGTACTTC. It yields the protein CASRVVSYEQYF.

This chain links TRBV2 with TRBJ2-7, with a weak D call TRBD1 (6 bases). The CDR3 is 12 amino acids. The ends were cut back, 9 bases at V and 4 bases at J, with 13 bases in the middle. The germline V gene encodes CDR1 SNHLY and CDR2 FYNNEI. The CDR3 reads CASTGRGYEQYF. DNA of the CDR3: TGTGCCAGTACAGGGAGAGGGTACGAGCAGTACTTC.

This clonotype was counted a few times. The rearrangement uses TRBV5-1 and TRBJ2-5; tentative D call: TRBD2 (7 bases). The length of the CDR3 is 16 residues. Between the trimmed V and J ends, which lost 3 bases and 1 base, there was a span of 16 bases. Looked up from germline, CDR1 is SGHRS and CDR2 is YFSETQ. CDR3 residues: CASSSNLGGPQETQYF. CDR3 coding DNA: TGCGCCAGCAGCTCGAATTTGGGGGGGCCCCAAGAGACCCAGTACTTC.

The V gene is TRBV7-2, the J gene TRBJ2-7; D is ambiguous. The CDR3 is 14 residues long. Germline CDR1 and CDR2: SGHTA and FQGNSA. V was clipped by 1 base and J by 3 bases, with 10 bases between them. This CDR3 is CASSLEVPVYEQYF. The CDR3 DNA sequence: TGTGCCAGCAGCTTAGAAGTGCCCGTCTACGAGCAGTACTTC.

The table lists this clonotype with a few counts. The chain carries TRBV6-1 and TRBJ2-6; D ambiguous. Germline loops: CDR1 MNHNS, CDR2 SASEGT. V lost 8 bases and J lost 4, with 9 bases in between. The CDR3 runs 13 residues. The CDR3 nucleotides read TGTGCCAGCTTAAGTGCCGGGGCCAACGTCCTGACTTTC. Residues: CASLSAGANVLTF.

The chain joins TRBV6-2 or TRBV6-3 to TRBJ1-1, with D possibly being TRBD1 (5 bases). CDR1 is MNHEY, CDR2 SVGEGT, per germline. The CDR3 is 12 amino acids. V dropped 8 bases and J dropped 3 bases, with 10 bases sitting between them. In DNA form, the CDR3 reads TGTGCCAGCGGGGACGGTTACACTGAAGCTTTCTTT. The encoded protein is CASGDGYTEAFF.

The CDR3 spells CASSLLLAGGFNEQFF. For the CDR3, the DNA is TGTGCCAGCAGCTTACTCCTCGCGGGAGGGTTCAATGAGCAGTTCTTC. The rearrangement links TRBV7-2 to TRBJ2-1, with TRBD2 matching over 9 bases. The V and J ends lost 2 bases and 6 bases, in that order; junction bases with no gene match: 8. The CDR3 extends over 16 amino acids. Per the germline V gene, CDR1 is SGHTA and CDR2 is FQGNSA.

The rearrangement links TRBV12-3 or TRBV12-4 to TRBJ2-6; TRBD1 aligns across 9 bases. CDR3 size: 18 residues. Trimming removed 5 bases from V and 2 bases from J; junction bases left unmatched: 10. In DNA form, the CDR3 reads TGTGCCAGCAGTCCCCTAGGACAGGGGCTCACTGGGGCCAACGTCCTGACTTTC. Translated: CASSPLGQGLTGANVLTF.

This chain uses TRBV10-3 with TRBJ1-1; perhaps TRBD1 as D (6 bases). Per the germline V gene, CDR1 is ENHRY and CDR2 is SYGVKD. The CDR3 has 13 residues. The V gene lost 6 bases and the J gene lost 1 base, with 9 bases spanning the gap. The CDR3 sequence: CAIRGAENTEAFF. CDR3 DNA: TGTGCCATCAGGGGGGCGGAGAACACTGAAGCTTTCTTT.

The J gene is TRBJ2-7, the V gene TRBV7-2; no reliable D call. Germline V gives CDR1 SGHTA, CDR2 FQGNSA. V lost 3 bases and J lost 1, with 10 bases in between. This CDR3 comprises 14 residues. The CDR3 here is CASSFEAPSYEQYF. For the CDR3, the DNA is TGTGCCAGCAGCTTCGAGGCGCCATCCTACGAGCAGTACTTC.

Many counts were recorded for this clonotype. J is TRBJ2-1 and V is TRBV10-3, with 7 nucleotides matching TRBD2. The germline V gene encodes CDR1 ENHRY and CDR2 SYGVKD. V lost 6 bases to trimming and J lost 12 bases; unmatched junction nucleotides: 17. The CDR3 spans 15 residues. CDR3 DNA sequence: TGTGCCATCAGCGGGGGAGGGCCAAACAATGAGGGGCAGTTCTTC. Translating it yields CAISGGGPNNEGQFF.